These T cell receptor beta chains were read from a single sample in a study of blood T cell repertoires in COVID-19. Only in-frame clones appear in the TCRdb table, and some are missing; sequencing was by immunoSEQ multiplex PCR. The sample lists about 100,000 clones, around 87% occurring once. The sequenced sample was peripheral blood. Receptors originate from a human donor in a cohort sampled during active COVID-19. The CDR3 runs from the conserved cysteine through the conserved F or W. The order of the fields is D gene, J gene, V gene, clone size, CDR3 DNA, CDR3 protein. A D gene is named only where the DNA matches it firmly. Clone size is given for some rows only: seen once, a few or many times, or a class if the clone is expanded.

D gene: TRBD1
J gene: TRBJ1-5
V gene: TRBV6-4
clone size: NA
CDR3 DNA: TGTGCCAGCAGTGACCTCGGACAGGGACCGCAGCCCCAGCATTTT
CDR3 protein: CASSDLGQGPQPQHF

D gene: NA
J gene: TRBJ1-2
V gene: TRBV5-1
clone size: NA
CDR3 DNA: TGCGCCAGCAGCCCACAGGGAGACTATGGCTACACCTTC
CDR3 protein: CASSPQGDYGYTF

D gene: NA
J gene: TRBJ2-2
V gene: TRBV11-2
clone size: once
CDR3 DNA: TGTGCCAGCAGCTTAGTAGCCACCGGGGAGCTGTTTTTT
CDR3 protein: CASSLVATGELFF

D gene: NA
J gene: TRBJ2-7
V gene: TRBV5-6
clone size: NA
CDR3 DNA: TGTGCCAGCAGCTCCCTACGGAGTTCCCCCTCAGGGATTTTCTACGAGCAGTACTTC
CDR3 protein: CASSSLRSSPSGIFYEQYF

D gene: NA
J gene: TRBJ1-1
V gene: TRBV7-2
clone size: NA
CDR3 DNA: TGTGCCAGCAGCTTTGCGGCGAACACTGAAGCTTTCTTT
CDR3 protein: CASSFAANTEAFF

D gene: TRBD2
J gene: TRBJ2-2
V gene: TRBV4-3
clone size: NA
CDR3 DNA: TGCGCCAGCAGCCGACTGGGAGGCGGGAGTAGCGTGGCCGGGGAGCTGTTTTTT
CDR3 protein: CASSRLGGGSSVAGELFF

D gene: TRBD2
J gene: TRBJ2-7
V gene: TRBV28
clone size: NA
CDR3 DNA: TGTGCCAGCAGCCCCACCTCTGGCGGGAGGTTCAACGAGCAGTACTTC
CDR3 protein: CASSPTSGGRFNEQYF

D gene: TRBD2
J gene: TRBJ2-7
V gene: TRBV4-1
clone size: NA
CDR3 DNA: TGCGCCAGCAGCCAACCCCGCGGGAGGGCTCCCGGCGAGCAGTACTTC
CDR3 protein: CASSQPRGRAPGEQYF

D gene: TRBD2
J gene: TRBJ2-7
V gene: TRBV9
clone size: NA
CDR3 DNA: TGTGCCAGCAGCGTAGCTATACAGGGAGCGGGAGTAAACGAGCAGTACTTC
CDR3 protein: CASSVAIQGAGVNEQYF

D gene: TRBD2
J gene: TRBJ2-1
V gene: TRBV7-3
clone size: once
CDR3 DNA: TGTGCCAGCAGCCCCGGGGGACTAGCGGGAGGGCTGAATGAGCAGTTCTTC
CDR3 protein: CASSPGGLAGGLNEQFF

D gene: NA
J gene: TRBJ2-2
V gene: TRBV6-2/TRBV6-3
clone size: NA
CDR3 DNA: TGTGCCAGCAGTTATATAAGAGACACCGGGGAGCTGTTTTTT
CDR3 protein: CASSYIRDTGELFF

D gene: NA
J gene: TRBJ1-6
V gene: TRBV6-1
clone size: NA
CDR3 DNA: TGTGCCAGCAGTGAAGAGGCGGGGGGATCACCCCTCCACTTT
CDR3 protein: CASSEEAGGSPLHF

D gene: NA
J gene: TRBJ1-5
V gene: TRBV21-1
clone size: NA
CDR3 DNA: TGTGCCAGCACGTACCACCCGGGACAGGGGTCGTGTATTGGGTTAAAAAATAGCAATCAGCCCCAGCATTTT
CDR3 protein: CASTYHPGQGSCIGLKNSNQPQHF

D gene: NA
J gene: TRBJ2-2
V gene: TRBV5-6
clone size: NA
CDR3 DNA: TGTGCCAGCAGCTTCAGACTCCACACCGGGGAGCTGTTTTTT
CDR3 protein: CASSFRLHTGELFF

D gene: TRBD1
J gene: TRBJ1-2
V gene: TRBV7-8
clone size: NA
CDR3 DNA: TGTGCCAGCAGCCTGGACAGGGGCCCTGGCTACACCTTC
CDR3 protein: CASSLDRGPGYTF

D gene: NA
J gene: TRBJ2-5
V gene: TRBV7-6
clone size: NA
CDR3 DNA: TGTGCCAGCACCCTCTGGGCCCGGCCAGGACCGGGGGAGACCCAGTACTTC
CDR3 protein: CASTLWARPGPGETQYF

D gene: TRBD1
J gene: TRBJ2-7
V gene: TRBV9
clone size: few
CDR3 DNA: TGTGCCAGCAGCGTTACGACAGGGGACGTCTACGAGCAGTACTTC
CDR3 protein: CASSVTTGDVYEQYF

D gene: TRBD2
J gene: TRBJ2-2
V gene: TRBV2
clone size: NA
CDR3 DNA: TGTGCCAGCAGTCCACTAGCGGGAGTGGGCGGGGAGCTGTTTTTT
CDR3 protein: CASSPLAGVGGELFF

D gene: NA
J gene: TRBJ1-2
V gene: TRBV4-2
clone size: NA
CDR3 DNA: TGTGCCAGCAGCCGGGAGGCGGGGGGGGCTTTCTATGGCTACACCTTC
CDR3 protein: CASSREAGGAFYGYTF

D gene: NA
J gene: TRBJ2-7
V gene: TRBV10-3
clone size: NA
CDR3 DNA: TGTGCCATCAGTGAACGTCCGGGTAATATGTACGAGCAGTACTTC
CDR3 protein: CAISERPGNMYEQYF

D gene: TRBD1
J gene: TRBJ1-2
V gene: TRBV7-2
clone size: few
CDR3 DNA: TGTGCCAGCAGCCGGGACAGTTATTCCTATGGCTACACCTTC
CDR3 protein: CASSRDSYSYGYTF

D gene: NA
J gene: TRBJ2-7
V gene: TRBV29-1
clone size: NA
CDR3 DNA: TGCAGCGCGCGGACAGTCTCCTACGAGCAGTACTTC
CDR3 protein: CSARTVSYEQYF